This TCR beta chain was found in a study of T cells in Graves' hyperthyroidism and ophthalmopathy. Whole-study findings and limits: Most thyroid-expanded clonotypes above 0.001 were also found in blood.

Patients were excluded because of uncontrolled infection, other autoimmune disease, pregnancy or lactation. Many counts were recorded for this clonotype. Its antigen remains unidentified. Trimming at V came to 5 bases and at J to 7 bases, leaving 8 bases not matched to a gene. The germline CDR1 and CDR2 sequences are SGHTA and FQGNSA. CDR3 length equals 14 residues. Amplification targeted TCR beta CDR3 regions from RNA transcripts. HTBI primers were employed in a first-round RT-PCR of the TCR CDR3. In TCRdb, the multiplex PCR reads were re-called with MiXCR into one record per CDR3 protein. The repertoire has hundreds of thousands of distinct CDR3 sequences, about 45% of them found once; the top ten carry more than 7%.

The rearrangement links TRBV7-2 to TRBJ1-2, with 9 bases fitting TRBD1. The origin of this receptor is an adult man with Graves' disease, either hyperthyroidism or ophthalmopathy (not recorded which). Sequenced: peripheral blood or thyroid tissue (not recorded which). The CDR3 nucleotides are TGTGCCAGCAGCGCAACAGGGGGCGCGGGTGGCTACACCTTC. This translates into CASSATGGAGGYTF.